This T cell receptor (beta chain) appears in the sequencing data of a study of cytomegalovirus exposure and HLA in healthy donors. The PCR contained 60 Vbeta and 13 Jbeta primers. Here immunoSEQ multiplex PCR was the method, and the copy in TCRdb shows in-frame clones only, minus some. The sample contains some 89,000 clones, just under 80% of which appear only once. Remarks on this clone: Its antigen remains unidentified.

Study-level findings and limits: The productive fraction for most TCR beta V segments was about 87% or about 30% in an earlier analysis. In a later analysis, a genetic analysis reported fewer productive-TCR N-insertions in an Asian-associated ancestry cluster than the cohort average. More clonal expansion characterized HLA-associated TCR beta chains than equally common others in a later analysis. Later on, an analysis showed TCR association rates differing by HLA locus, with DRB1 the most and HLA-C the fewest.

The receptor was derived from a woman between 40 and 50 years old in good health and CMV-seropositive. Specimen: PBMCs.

The DNA for the CDR3 is TGTGCCAGCGTCCGGGGTTACGAGCAGTACTTC. Translation gives CASVRGYEQYF. The genes are TRBV6-5 and TRBJ2-7; D is possibly TRBD2 (5 bases). This CDR3 region has 11 residues. Germline values: CDR1 MNHEY, CDR2 SVGAGI. The V end lost 8 bases, the J end lost 4 bases, and 9 bases lay between the germline ends.